Below, 8 T cell receptor beta chains from the same sample are listed, as sequenced in a study of T-cell memory formation after mild COVID-19. Each CDR3 protein is one row after TCRdb ran MiXCR on the 5' RACE reads. The sample lists 300,000 or so distinct CDR3 sequences; 15% to 20% were seen once. Specimen: PBMCs or a T cell subset sorted from them (not recorded which). The receptors originated from a man between 18 and 29 years old who had mild COVID-19 (a few samples of this study predate the infection). Cell type and time point are not known.

The sample holds many counts of this clonotype. The chain is built from TRBV5-1 and TRBJ2-3, with 7 bases that match TRBD2. The CDR3 consists of 17 residues. CDR1 and CDR2 from the germline V gene are SGHRS and YFSETQ. V shed 0 bases and J 2 bases; nucleotides not matched to a gene: 9. In DNA, the CDR3 is TGCGCCAGCAGCTTGGCCGATGGGCGGGGGAACACAGATACGCAGTATTTT. Amino acids: CASSLADGRGNTDTQYF.

This clonotype was counted only a few times. This chain uses TRBV9 with TRBJ2-2, with D perhaps TRBD1 or TRBD2 (5 bases each). CDR3 length equals 15 residues. V was trimmed by 3 bases and J by 4 bases, leaving 13 bases between them. Germline CDR1 is SGDLS and CDR2 is YYNGEE. CDR3 protein: CASSALVGVTGELFF. The CDR3 nucleotides read TGTGCCAGCAGCGCCCTCGTGGGGGTCACCGGGGAGCTGTTTTTT.

This clonotype was picked up many times. This rearrangement joins TRBV20-1 to TRBJ1-5; D might be TRBD1 (5 bases). The CDR3 is made up of 15 amino acids. Trimming pared 0 bases from V and 6 bases from J, leaving 15 bases between. Looked up from germline, CDR1 is DFQATT and CDR2 is SNEGSKA (reference sequence). The CDR3 region has the DNA TGCAGTGCTAGAGATCTTGCCGGGGCCAGTCAGCCCCAGCATTTT. This sequence encodes CSARDLAGASQPQHF.

In its sample, this clonotype was seen a few times. Compared with germline, one end of the junction differs, possibly owing to a read error. The chain couples TRBV12-3 or TRBV12-4 to TRBJ2-5; 9 bases are shared with TRBD2. The CDR3 spans 13 residues. CDR3 region: CASRLAGEETQYF. The CDR3 DNA sequence: TGTGCCAGCAGGTTAGCGGGGGAAGAGACCCAGTACTTC.

This clonotype was detected only a few times. V gene TRBV7-3 combines with J gene TRBJ2-3; 8 nucleotides agree with TRBD1. The CDR3 has 15 amino acids. Germline loops: CDR1 SGHTA, CDR2 FQGTGA. The V segment lost 4 bases and the J segment 4 bases; nucleotides outside the gene matches: 7. The CDR3 nucleotides are TGTGCCAGCAGCTGGCAGGGGGCTAGTGCAGATACGCAGTATTTT. Encoded protein: CASSWQGASADTQYF.

V is TRBV6-2 or TRBV6-3 and J is TRBJ2-7; D remains unclear. Germline loops: CDR1 MNHEY, CDR2 SVGEGT. This CDR3 has 10 residues. Trimming removed 8 bases at V and 4 bases at J, with 6 bases between. The DNA for the CDR3 is TGTGCCAGCCGGTTTTACGAGCAGTACTTC. The encoded protein is CASRFYEQYF.

There are many counts of this clonotype. The chain uses TRBV7-3 and TRBJ2-7; D is possibly TRBD1 (5 bases). V lost 0 bases to trimming and J lost 2 bases, with 14 bases between them. CDR1 and CDR2 (germline): SGHTA, FQGTGA. This CDR3 has 16 amino acids. This chain's CDR3 is CASSLTPTAGPYEQYF. The DNA of the CDR3 is TGTGCCAGCAGCTTAACCCCCACCGCAGGGCCCTACGAGCAGTACTTC.

V is TRBV7-2 and J is TRBJ2-4; 8 nucleotides align to TRBD1. In germline, CDR1 is SGHTA, CDR2 FQGNSA. The CDR3 contains 16 residues. Trimming cost V 5 bases and J 2 bases; bases outside gene matches: 8. CDR3 amino acids: CASSPRTGLTKNIQYF. CDR3 coding DNA: TGTGCCAGCAGCCCCCGGACAGGGTTGACCAAAAACATTCAGTACTTC.